The rows below give T cell receptor beta chains drawn from one sample of a study. Each CDR3 protein gets one entry after TCRdb re-called the RT-PCR reads with MiXCR. The data show almost 700,000 distinct CDR3 sequences, 11% to 15% seen once. The specimen sequenced was memory CD4+ T cells from blood. Receptors originate from a female donor in good health, serving as a healthy control. CDR3s include the opening cysteine and the closing phenylalanine or tryptophan. Fields, in order: D gene, clone size, V gene, J gene, CDR3 DNA, CDR3 protein. A D gene is named only where the DNA matches it firmly. For some rows the clone size is stated as once, few or many, or as a class when expanded; others skip it.

d_call: TRBD1
clone_size: -
v_call: TRBV5-1
j_call: TRBJ2-5
cdr3_nt: TGCGCCAGCAGTAACCAGGGGGCGTTTGGAGAGACCCAGTACTTC
cdr3_aa: CASSNQGAFGETQYF

d_call: -
clone_size: few
v_call: TRBV13
j_call: TRBJ1-5
cdr3_nt: TGTGCCAGCAGCTTTTCGGCGGACAATCAGCCCCAGCATTTT
cdr3_aa: CASSFSADNQPQHF

d_call: TRBD2
clone_size: few
v_call: TRBV20-1
j_call: TRBJ2-1
cdr3_nt: TGCAGTGCTAGATCAGCGGGACTAGCGGGAATTAGCTCCTACAATGAGCAGTTCTTC
cdr3_aa: CSARSAGLAGISSYNEQFF

d_call: -
clone_size: few
v_call: TRBV4-2
j_call: TRBJ1-3
cdr3_nt: TGTGCCAGCAGCCTACGCGGAGGGGATCCTTCTGGAAACACCATATATTTT
cdr3_aa: CASSLRGGDPSGNTIYF

d_call: TRBD2
clone_size: -
v_call: TRBV28
j_call: TRBJ2-7
cdr3_nt: TGTGCCAGCAGTACAAGCGGGAGTAGCTACGAGCAGTACTTC
cdr3_aa: CASSTSGSSYEQYF

d_call: -
clone_size: -
v_call: TRBV28
j_call: TRBJ2-7
cdr3_nt: TGTGCCAGCTCATCGACTGGACAAAACTCCTACGAGCAGTACTTC
cdr3_aa: CASSSTGQNSYEQYF

d_call: -
clone_size: -
v_call: TRBV19
j_call: TRBJ2-1
cdr3_nt: TGTGCCAGTACGGTCAGGGGGGGCAATGAGCAGTTCTTC
cdr3_aa: CASTVRGGNEQFF

d_call: -
clone_size: many
v_call: TRBV29-1
j_call: TRBJ2-5
cdr3_nt: TGCAGCGTTGGACGGAACCAAGAGACCCAGTACTTC
cdr3_aa: CSVGRNQETQYF

d_call: TRBD2
clone_size: few
v_call: TRBV3-1
j_call: TRBJ2-1
cdr3_nt: TGTGCCAGCAGTCCAATGACTAGCGGGATGGATGAGCAGTTCTTC
cdr3_aa: CASSPMTSGMDEQFF

d_call: TRBD1
clone_size: few
v_call: TRBV28
j_call: TRBJ2-3
cdr3_nt: TGTGCCAGCAGTTCCTCCGGGACAGGGTATACGCAGTATTTT
cdr3_aa: CASSSSGTGYTQYF

d_call: TRBD1
clone_size: -
v_call: TRBV5-1
j_call: TRBJ1-4
cdr3_nt: TGCGCCAGCACCCCGGGACAGTGGAATGAAAAACTGTTTTTT
cdr3_aa: CASTPGQWNEKLFF

d_call: TRBD1
clone_size: few
v_call: TRBV12-3/TRBV12-4
j_call: TRBJ2-1
cdr3_nt: TGTGCCAGCAGTTCAGGGGGCTGGGTCAATGAGCAGTTCTTC
cdr3_aa: CASSSGGWVNEQFF

d_call: TRBD2
clone_size: -
v_call: TRBV7-8
j_call: TRBJ2-1
cdr3_nt: TGTGCCAGCAGCTTAGCGAGGACTAGTCAGCAGTTCTTC
cdr3_aa: CASSLARTSQQFF

d_call: -
clone_size: -
v_call: TRBV3-1
j_call: TRBJ1-5
cdr3_nt: TGTGCCAGCAGCCCGACAACGCTCGGCCCCCAGCATTTT
cdr3_aa: CASSPTTLGPQHF

d_call: TRBD1
clone_size: -
v_call: TRBV6-2/TRBV6-3
j_call: TRBJ1-5
cdr3_nt: TGTGCCAGCAGCAGGACAGGGGGCCCGGGCAATCAGCCCCAGCATTTT
cdr3_aa: CASSRTGGPGNQPQHF

d_call: TRBD1
clone_size: -
v_call: TRBV28
j_call: TRBJ2-7
cdr3_nt: TGTGCCAGCAGTTTGCACAGGGGAGTGCAGTACTTC
cdr3_aa: CASSLHRGVQYF

d_call: -
clone_size: few
v_call: TRBV9
j_call: TRBJ2-7
cdr3_nt: TGTGCCAGCAGGTGGACACGGCGCTACGAGCAGTACTTC
cdr3_aa: CASRWTRRYEQYF

d_call: TRBD2
clone_size: many
v_call: TRBV4-3
j_call: TRBJ2-1
cdr3_nt: TGCGCCAGCAGCCAAGACAGGACTAGCGGGAGGGCCAAGTACAATGAGCAGTTCTTC
cdr3_aa: CASSQDRTSGRAKYNEQFF

d_call: -
clone_size: few
v_call: TRBV5-5
j_call: TRBJ1-2
cdr3_nt: TGTGCCAGCAGCCCAGCCGGAGGGGCCTATGGCTACACCTTC
cdr3_aa: CASSPAGGAYGYTF

d_call: -
clone_size: -
v_call: TRBV5-5
j_call: TRBJ1-6
cdr3_nt: TGTGCCAGCAGCTTGCTCGCAGGGTCGAGTTCACCCCTCCACTTT
cdr3_aa: CASSLLAGSSSPLHF

d_call: TRBD1
clone_size: few
v_call: TRBV20-1
j_call: TRBJ2-3
cdr3_nt: TGCAGTGCTCGTCCCTATCAGGGGGCCACAGATACGCAGTATTTT
cdr3_aa: CSARPYQGATDTQYF

d_call: TRBD1
clone_size: many
v_call: TRBV7-9
j_call: TRBJ1-2
cdr3_nt: TGTGCCAGCAGCTTCGCGGACAGGGTTGGCTACACCTTC
cdr3_aa: CASSFADRVGYTF

d_call: -
clone_size: few
v_call: TRBV20-1
j_call: TRBJ2-4
cdr3_nt: TGCAGTGCTAGAGATTCATACGGGGGCCGAAACATTCAGTACTTC
cdr3_aa: CSARDSYGGRNIQYF

d_call: -
clone_size: many
v_call: TRBV7-3
j_call: TRBJ2-5
cdr3_nt: TGTGCCAGCAGCTTAACGCAGAATATCCATGAGACCCAGTACTTC
cdr3_aa: CASSLTQNIHETQYF

d_call: TRBD2
clone_size: few
v_call: TRBV11-1
j_call: TRBJ2-7
cdr3_nt: TGTGCCAGCAGCTTTTTGACTAGCGGGAGGACGAACCCCTACGAGCAGTACTTC
cdr3_aa: CASSFLTSGRTNPYEQYF

d_call: TRBD2
clone_size: few
v_call: TRBV6-2/TRBV6-3
j_call: TRBJ2-7
cdr3_nt: TGTGCCAGCAGTTACATTGGGCGAACGACTAGCGGGATTTACGAGCAGTACTTC
cdr3_aa: CASSYIGRTTSGIYEQYF

d_call: TRBD1
clone_size: -
v_call: TRBV7-2
j_call: TRBJ2-1
cdr3_nt: TGTGCCAGCAGCTTATTGGGACAGACATCCTACAATGAGCAGTTCTTC
cdr3_aa: CASSLLGQTSYNEQFF

d_call: -
clone_size: few
v_call: TRBV7-2
j_call: TRBJ2-1
cdr3_nt: TGTGCCAGCAGCTTAGTACCCCTATACAATGAGCAGTTCTTC
cdr3_aa: CASSLVPLYNEQFF

d_call: -
clone_size: few
v_call: TRBV20-1
j_call: TRBJ2-3
cdr3_nt: TGCAGTGCCTCAATCGCAGATACGCAGTATTTT
cdr3_aa: CSASIADTQYF

d_call: TRBD2
clone_size: few
v_call: TRBV20-1
j_call: TRBJ2-1
cdr3_nt: TGCAGTGCTAGGAGACTAGCGGGAGGGCCAAATGAGCAGTTCTTC
cdr3_aa: CSARRLAGGPNEQFF

d_call: TRBD2
clone_size: few
v_call: TRBV7-2
j_call: TRBJ2-1
cdr3_nt: TGTGCCAGCAGCTTAGATAGCGGGAGGGCCAGTGAGCAGTTCTTC
cdr3_aa: CASSLDSGRASEQFF

d_call: -
clone_size: few
v_call: TRBV24-1
j_call: TRBJ2-3
cdr3_nt: TGTGCCACCAGTGACGAGGGCACAGATACGCAGTATTTT
cdr3_aa: CATSDEGTDTQYF

d_call: -
clone_size: few
v_call: TRBV7-9
j_call: TRBJ1-3
cdr3_nt: TGTGCCAGCAGCCCCGGGACAAGGAGCTCTGGAAACACCATATATTTT
cdr3_aa: CASSPGTRSSGNTIYF

d_call: -
clone_size: many
v_call: TRBV20-1
j_call: TRBJ2-1
cdr3_nt: TGCAGTGCCGCGGTTGCGGATGAGCAGTTCTTC
cdr3_aa: CSAAVADEQFF

d_call: -
clone_size: once
v_call: TRBV7-9
j_call: TRBJ2-3
cdr3_nt: TGTGCCAGCAGCTTAAGGGGACGTGGAGATACGCAGTGTTTT
cdr3_aa: CASSLRGRGDTQCF

d_call: -
clone_size: -
v_call: TRBV6-2/TRBV6-3
j_call: TRBJ1-1
cdr3_nt: TGTGCCAGCAGCCAGCTTGGGGAAACAGGGTTACGCACTGAAGCTTTCTTT
cdr3_aa: CASSQLGETGLRTEAFF

d_call: -
clone_size: -
v_call: TRBV7-9
j_call: TRBJ2-5
cdr3_nt: TGTGCCAGCAGCTTAGAACGGACCAATCTATACTTC
cdr3_aa: CASSLERTNLYF

d_call: -
clone_size: -
v_call: TRBV29-1
j_call: TRBJ1-2
cdr3_nt: TGCAGCGTGACAGCTAACTATGGCTACACCTTC
cdr3_aa: CSVTANYGYTF

d_call: TRBD2
clone_size: -
v_call: TRBV2
j_call: TRBJ2-5
cdr3_nt: TGTGCCAGCAGTGTCTCTCTAGCGGAAGAGACCCAGTACTTC
cdr3_aa: CASSVSLAEETQYF

d_call: -
clone_size: -
v_call: TRBV3-1
j_call: TRBJ1-1
cdr3_nt: TGTGCCAGCAGGCGGTTCTCTGGCGACACTGAAGCTTTCTTT
cdr3_aa: CASRRFSGDTEAFF

d_call: TRBD2
clone_size: -
v_call: TRBV28
j_call: TRBJ2-1
cdr3_nt: TGTGCCAGCGAGTCCACTAGCGGGATAGGGCAGTTCTTC
cdr3_aa: CASESTSGIGQFF

d_call: -
clone_size: many
v_call: TRBV4-3
j_call: TRBJ1-1
cdr3_nt: TGCGCCAGCAGCCAAGATTACTCCACTGAAGCTTTCTTT
cdr3_aa: CASSQDYSTEAFF

d_call: -
clone_size: many
v_call: TRBV29-1
j_call: TRBJ1-3
cdr3_nt: TGCAGCGTTTCTCCTACATCTGGAAACACCATATATTTT
cdr3_aa: CSVSPTSGNTIYF

d_call: -
clone_size: -
v_call: TRBV7-2
j_call: TRBJ1-2
cdr3_nt: TGTGCCAGCAGCTTAAGGCAGGGCCTCGGCTACACCTTC
cdr3_aa: CASSLRQGLGYTF

d_call: TRBD2
clone_size: -
v_call: TRBV7-9
j_call: TRBJ2-3
cdr3_nt: TGTGCCAGCAGCTTCGGACTAGCGGGAAACACAGATACGCAGTATTTT
cdr3_aa: CASSFGLAGNTDTQYF

d_call: -
clone_size: many
v_call: TRBV7-3
j_call: TRBJ2-1
cdr3_nt: TGTGCCAGCAGCTCGTCCGGGGCGGGTTCGCAGTTCTTC
cdr3_aa: CASSSSGAGSQFF

d_call: -
clone_size: many
v_call: TRBV6-6
j_call: TRBJ2-1
cdr3_nt: TGTGCCAGCAGTTACCCCGCGGTGGGCGCAAATGAGCAGTTCTTC
cdr3_aa: CASSYPAVGANEQFF

d_call: TRBD1
clone_size: many
v_call: TRBV15
j_call: TRBJ1-6
cdr3_nt: TGTGCCACCAGCCCACAGGGGGGCAATTCACCCCTCCACTTT
cdr3_aa: CATSPQGGNSPLHF

d_call: TRBD1
clone_size: few
v_call: TRBV7-2
j_call: TRBJ2-2
cdr3_nt: TGTGCCAGCAGCTCATACAGGGGGTTGGCCGGGGAGCTGTTTTTT
cdr3_aa: CASSSYRGLAGELFF

d_call: -
clone_size: -
v_call: TRBV27
j_call: TRBJ1-4
cdr3_nt: TGTGCCAGCAGCGTCAGGGGTGGGAGAGGAGCTAATGAAAAACTGTTTTTT
cdr3_aa: CASSVRGGRGANEKLFF